This TCR beta chain was profiled in a study of cytomegalovirus exposure and HLA in healthy donors. Regarding donors, all were healthy bone marrow donors. V shed 6 bases and J shed 8 bases, with 20 bases lying between them. From germline, CDR1 is MNHNS and CDR2 SASEGT. CDR3 length equals 15 residues. The PCR made use of 60 Vbeta and 13 Jbeta primers. Some clones are missing from TCRdb's copy, which holds only in-frame ones; the method was immunoSEQ multiplex PCR. The sample holds roughly 79,000 clones, 60% to 80% seen once. The chain couples TRBV6-1 to TRBJ2-1; possibly TRBD2 for D (6 bases). The sample consisted of PBMCs. The sequence was obtained from a woman aged 50 to 60 in good health and CMV-seropositive. The CDR3 DNA sequence: TGTGCCAGCAGCCCACTAGCCCACCTCGGGTATGAGCAGTTCTTC. This gives the protein CASSPLAHLGYEQFF.